What follows are 32 T cell receptor beta chains derived from one specimen sequenced in a study of blood T cell repertoires in COVID-19. Sequencing was performed with immunoSEQ multiplex PCR; in TCRdb, only in-frame clones are kept and a portion is missing. This sample has about 78,000 clones, with roughly 85% found just once. Material: peripheral blood. The origin of the receptors is a woman at least 80 years old with active or convalescent COVID-19.

Only one count was recorded for this clone. The chain carries TRBV29-1 and TRBJ1-2; perhaps TRBD1 as D (5 bases). The V end lost 4 bases, the J end lost 2 bases, and 14 bases lay between the germline ends. CDR1 SQVTM and CDR2 ANQGSEA come from the germline V gene. The CDR3 runs 14 residues. Written as DNA, the CDR3 is TGCAGCGTTGTAAGCCCGGACATGAACTATGGCTACACCTTC. Residues: CSVVSPDMNYGYTF. The variable domain in full, completed from reference TRBV29-1 and TRBJ1-2, reads SAVISQKPSRDICQRGTSLTIQCQVDSQVTMMFWYRQQPGQSLTLIATANQGSEATYESGFVIDKFPISRPNLTFSTLTVSNMSPEDSSIYLCSVVSPDMNYGYTFGSGTRLTVV.

This clone was observed a handful of times. J is TRBJ1-2 and V is TRBV23-1; 7 bases agree with TRBD1. TRBV23-1 counts as an open reading frame of uncertain function. V was clipped by 9 bases and J by 2 bases; unmatched bases: 6. The CDR3 length is 13 residues. In DNA form, the CDR3 reads TGCGCCAGTAACAGGGGTTCGAACTATGGCTACACCTTC. Residues: CASNRGSNYGYTF.

This sequence joins TRBV4-3 and TRBJ2-2, with no clear D. V was pared by 1 base and J by 7 bases, with 10 bases between. The germline gives CDR1 LGHNA, CDR2 YSLEER. CDR3 length: 14 residues. CDR3 sequence: CASSQVTRSGELFF. The CDR3 DNA reads TGCGCCAGCAGCCAAGTAACCCGGAGCGGGGAGCTGTTTTTT.

This chain connects TRBV5-4 to TRBJ1-1; D is unresolved. Germline assignment: CDR1 SGHNT and CDR2 YYREEE (reference sequence). The CDR3 spans 13 residues. V shed 4 bases and J shed 5 bases, with 12 bases lying between them. CDR3 sequence (DNA): TGTGCCAGCAGCGTCCGAGGGTGGACTGAAGCTTTCTTT. It encodes CASSVRGWTEAFF.

The rearrangement uses TRBV2 and TRBJ1-6; tentative D call: TRBD1 (5 bases). Germline V CDR1 and CDR2: SNHLY, FYNNEI. Trimming removed 6 bases at V and 6 bases at J, with 9 bases between. The CDR3 covers 13 residues. CDR3 sequence (DNA): TGTGCCAGCAGCGGACAAGTTAATTCACCCCTCCACTTT. Its protein product is CASSGQVNSPLHF. Drawing the rest from reference TRBV2 and TRBJ1-6, the complete variable domain is EPEVTQTPSHQVTQMGQEVILRCVPISNHLYFYWYRQILGQKVEFLVSFYNNEISEKSEIFDDQFSVERPDGSNFTLKIRSTKLEDSAMYFCASSGQVNSPLHFGNGTRLTVT.

V and J are TRBV6-6 and TRBJ1-1, with D unresolved. Trimming removed 8 bases at V and 4 bases at J, with 17 bases between. Looked up from germline, CDR1 is MNHNY and CDR2 is SVGAGI (reference sequence). The CDR3 totals 14 residues. In nucleotides, the CDR3 is TGTGCCAGCGGCCTATCGTTCGGAGGCACTGAAGCTTTCTTT. Translation gives CASGLSFGGTEAFF.

The V call is TRBV28, the J call TRBJ1-1; TRBD1 is a possible D gene (6 bases). In germline, CDR1 is MDHEN, CDR2 SYDVKM. The CDR3 loop spans 13 amino acids. V lost 8 bases to trimming and J lost 4 bases, with 14 bases between them. The CDR3 DNA is TGTGCCAGCGTAACGCAGGGGAGCACTGAAGCTTTCTTT. Translation gives CASVTQGSTEAFF.

CDR3 DNA sequence: TGCAGCGTTTTGCGGGGGGGAGGACATGACAATGAGCAGTTCTTC. This codes for CSVLRGGGHDNEQFF. The chain links TRBV29-1 to TRBJ2-1; 9 bases fit TRBD2. V shed 5 bases and J 5 bases; nucleotides not matched to a gene: 10. The CDR3 extends over 15 amino acids. Germline assignment: CDR1 SQVTM and CDR2 ANQGSEA.

This clone was counted a single time. This sequence joins TRBV9 and TRBJ1-6; TRBD1 might be the D (5 bases). Trimming removed 4 bases at V and 10 bases at J, with 15 bases between. The CDR3 loop spans 14 amino acids. Germline V gene data show CDR1 as SGDLS and CDR2 as YYNGEE. The CDR3 protein is CASSPQGVASPLHF. CDR3 nucleotides: TGTGCCAGCAGCCCCCAAGGGGTCGCGTCACCCCTCCACTTT.

The rearrangement links TRBV14 to TRBJ1-6; 7 nucleotides align to TRBD1. This CDR3 contains 16 residues. From germline, CDR1 is SGHDN and CDR2 FVKESK. J gave up 2 bases and V 2 bases, and 3 bases lay outside the gene matches. CDR3 amino acids: CASSQNRGPYNSPLHF. CDR3 in DNA: TGTGCCAGCAGCCAAAACAGGGGCCCCTATAATTCACCCCTCCACTTT. The entire variable domain, with the rest obtained from reference TRBV14 and TRBJ1-6, is as follows: EAGVTQFPSHSVIEKGQTVTLRCDPISGHDNLYWYRRVMGKEIKFLLHFVKESKQDESGMPNNRFLAERTGGTYSTLKVQPAELEDSGVYFCASSQNRGPYNSPLHFGNGTRLTVT.

The chain carries TRBV10-1 and TRBJ2-3; weak D call: TRBD1 (5 bases). The germline V and J ends were trimmed by 0 bases and 4 bases, with 23 bases remaining between them. Per germline, CDR1 WNHNN and CDR2 SYGVQD (reference sequence). The CDR3 loop spans 19 amino acids. The DNA of the CDR3 is TGCGCCAGCAGTGAGTCGAGACGAGGACGGCTACAGGTCCCAGATACGCAGTATTTT. Translated: CASSESRRGRLQVPDTQYF.

This chain joins TRBV12-3 or TRBV12-4 and TRBJ2-7, with 9 nucleotides matching TRBD1. This CDR3 is built from 13 residues. J was trimmed by 4 bases and V by 8 bases; bases with no gene match: 6. This chain's CDR3 is CASERQGGYEQYF. CDR3 coding DNA: TGTGCCAGCGAAAGACAGGGGGGTTACGAGCAGTACTTC.

The rearrangement joins TRBV25-1 to TRBJ2-6; D is possibly TRBD2 (5 bases). V lost 10 bases and J 0 bases, leaving 13 bases between the germline ends. The CDR3 is made up of 15 amino acids. The germline V gene encodes CDR1 MGHDK and CDR2 SYGVNS. CDR3 in DNA: TGTGCCAACCGACGTACTAGCTCTGGGGCCAACGTCCTGACTTTC. Translated: CANRRTSSGANVLTF.

The chain carries TRBV7-8 and TRBJ2-7, with 10 bases lining up with TRBD2. Trimming cost V 4 bases and J 6 bases; bases outside gene matches: 9. Germline CDR1 and CDR2: SGHVS and FQNEAQ. The CDR3 is 15 amino acids. The CDR3 loop is CASSSMSGGASEQYF. The CDR3 DNA reads as TGTGCCAGCAGCTCAATGAGCGGGGGGGCATCCGAGCAGTACTTC.

The gene calls are TRBV29-1 and TRBJ2-5; 9 bases are a match to TRBD1. This CDR3 comprises 14 residues. V was pared by 3 bases and J by 7 bases, with 9 bases of the junction left unmatched. CDR1 is SQVTM, CDR2 ANQGSEA, per germline. The CDR3: CSVEWGQGAATQYF. CDR3 nucleotide sequence: TGCAGCGTTGAGTGGGGACAGGGAGCGGCGACCCAGTACTTC.

The chain uses TRBV5-4 and TRBJ1-4, with D perhaps TRBD1 (5 bases). CDR3 length equals 15 residues. The germline CDR1 and CDR2 sequences are SGHNT and YYREEE (reference sequence). The V end was cut by 1 base, the J end by 5 bases, with 12 bases between. The CDR3 loop is CASSLWRGGNEKLFF. The DNA of the CDR3 is TGTGCCAGCAGCTTGTGGAGGGGAGGGAATGAAAAACTGTTTTTT.

The rearrangement joins TRBV18 to TRBJ2-3; 11 nucleotides line up with TRBD2. CDR1 KGHSH and CDR2 LQKENI come from the germline V gene. The CDR3 extends over 14 amino acids. The trim removed 6 bases at V and 11 bases at J, leaving 10 bases unmatched. The CDR3 DNA reads TGTGCCAGCTCCGAAGGACTAGCGGGCTATAAGCAGTATTTT. It yields the protein CASSEGLAGYKQYF.

The V and J genes are TRBV7-9 and TRBJ1-1; 8 positions agree with TRBD1. After removal of 3 bases from V and 1 base from J, the junction contained 4 bases not matched to a gene. The CDR3 extends over 15 amino acids. Germline loops: CDR1 SEHNR, CDR2 FQNEAQ (reference sequence). CDR3 coding DNA: TGTGCCAGCAGCTTTCAAGGACAGGGGAACACTGAAGCTTTCTTT. Translated, it gives CASSFQGQGNTEAFF.

The chain is built from TRBV5-1 and TRBJ2-7, with TRBD2 identical over 9 bases. Germline V lookup: CDR1 SGHRS, CDR2 YFSETQ. V lost 0 bases, J lost 3 bases, and 4 bases stayed unmatched. The CDR3 covers 15 residues. In DNA, the CDR3 is TGCGCCAGCAGCTTGGGGCTAGCGGGACACTACGAGCAGTACTTC. This encodes CASSLGLAGHYEQYF.

The rearrangement joins TRBV11-2 to TRBJ2-7, with TRBD1 identical over 8 bases. This CDR3 has 15 residues. The V gene end was trimmed by 4 bases and the J gene end by 3 bases; junction bases not matched to a gene: 8. Germline V lookup: CDR1 SGHAT, CDR2 FQNNGV. The CDR3 spells CASSWSTGAGYEQYF. The DNA for the CDR3 is TGTGCCAGCAGCTGGTCGACAGGGGCTGGCTACGAGCAGTACTTC. The entire variable domain, with the rest obtained from reference TRBV11-2 and TRBJ2-7, is as follows: EAGVAQSPRYKIIEKRQSVAFWCNPISGHATLYWYQQILGQGPKLLIQFQNNGVVDDSQLPKDRFSAERLKGVDSTLKIQPAKLEDSAVYLCASSWSTGAGYEQYFGPGTRLTVT.

Comment on this clone: Compared with germline, one end of the junction differs, possibly owing to a read error. The CDR3 here is CASSLDRSSEQYF. The CDR3 coding sequence is TGTGCCAGCAGCTTAGATCGTTCCTCCGAGCAGTACTTC. J is TRBJ2-7 and V is TRBV11-2; no reliable D call. The CDR3 runs 13 residues. Germline lookup yields CDR1 SGHAT and CDR2 FQNNGV.

The genes are TRBV7-9 and TRBJ1-2; D gene ambiguous. CDR3 length: 13 residues. Germline assignment: CDR1 SEHNR and CDR2 FQNEAQ (reference sequence). V was pared by 1 base and J by 4 bases, with 7 bases between. The DNA of the CDR3 is TGTGCCAGCAGCTTAGGAGCTTTCTATGGCTACACCTTC. As protein: CASSLGAFYGYTF.

This rearrangement joins TRBV27 to TRBJ1-6, with 9 bases identical to TRBD1. CDR1 MNHEY and CDR2 SMNVEV come from the germline V gene (reference sequence). CDR3 length equals 15 residues. Losses at the gene ends were 2 bases for V and 10 bases for J; bases not matched to a gene: 6. DNA for the CDR3: TGTGCCAGCAGTTTAAGGGGACAGGGAGGATCACCCCTCCACTTT. Translation: CASSLRGQGGSPLHF.

The chain's CDR3 is CASRAGTGRGNTIYF. Here the CDR3 DNA reads TGTGCCAGCAGGGCCGGGACAGGGCGAGGAAACACCATATATTTT. The chain recombines TRBV25-1 with TRBJ1-3, with TRBD1 matching 9 bases. V was clipped by 6 bases and J by 4 bases; unmatched bases: 7. CDR1 is MGHDK and CDR2 is SYGVNS in the germline V gene. CDR3 length: 15 amino acids. Variable domain in full (rest from reference TRBV25-1 and TRBJ1-3): EADIYQTPRYLVIGTGKKITLECSQTMGHDKMYWYQQDPGMELHLIHYSYGVNSTEKGDLSSESTVSRIRTEHFPLTLESARPSHTSQYLCASRAGTGRGNTIYFGEGSWLTVV.

The CDR3 nucleotides read TGCGCCAGCAGCCAAGGGCAGGTAGTGGAGACCCAGTACTTC. This translates into CASSQGQVVETQYF. V gene TRBV4-1 combines with J gene TRBJ2-5; D not certain. Trimming shortened V by 1 base and J by 5 bases, and 11 bases separated the two germline ends. The CDR3 covers 14 residues. The V gene's germline CDR1 is MGHRA and CDR2 YSYEKL.

The rearrangement uses TRBV7-2 and TRBJ2-7; 7 bases agree with TRBD1. The J segment lost 2 bases and the V segment lost 0 bases, leaving 10 bases of the junction unmatched. This CDR3 has 17 amino acids. The germline gives CDR1 SGHTA, CDR2 FQGNSA. The CDR3 DNA reads TGTGCCAGCAGCTTAGCGGTAGGGGGCGCGAGACCCTACGAGCAGTACTTC. Its translation is CASSLAVGGARPYEQYF.

This clone was picked up one time. The chain has TRBV2 and TRBJ2-3; 8 positions match TRBD2. CDR3 length equals 14 residues. Germline lookup yields CDR1 SNHLY and CDR2 FYNNEI. V lost 3 bases, J lost 10 bases, and 9 bases stayed unmatched. This CDR3 is CASSEGRGGDAQYF. The CDR3 region has the DNA TGTGCCAGCAGTGAGGGACGGGGGGGCGACGCGCAGTATTTT.

The rearrangement links TRBV11-2 to TRBJ2-3, with 8 bases lining up with TRBD2. Per germline, CDR1 SGHAT and CDR2 FQNNGV. V lost 3 bases to trimming and J lost 3 bases; unmatched junction nucleotides: 8. The CDR3 is 16 residues long. CDR3 region: CASSLGIAGTTDTQYF. CDR3 in DNA: TGTGCCAGCAGCTTGGGAATAGCGGGGACAACAGATACGCAGTATTTT.

The CDR3 loop reads CASSLAGTGDYEQYF. CDR3 DNA sequence: TGCGCCAGCAGCTTGGCCGGGACAGGGGACTACGAGCAGTACTTC. V and J are TRBV5-1 and TRBJ2-7; the match to TRBD1 covers 10 bases. CDR3 length equals 15 residues. In germline, CDR1 is SGHRS, CDR2 YFSETQ. Trimming removed 0 bases from V and 3 bases from J; junction bases left unmatched: 3.

V is TRBV28 and J is TRBJ2-5; 9 positions agree with TRBD2. Germline assignment: CDR1 MDHEN and CDR2 SYDVKM. The CDR3 totals 15 residues. Losses at the gene ends were 5 bases for V and 7 bases for J; bases not matched to a gene: 11. CDR3 sequence reads: CASSLAGRQDRTQYF. The CDR3 DNA follows: TGTGCCAGCAGTCTAGCGGGGAGACAAGATAGGACCCAGTACTTC.

This clone was counted a single time. The chain carries TRBV27 and TRBJ2-7, with D possibly matching TRBD2 (5 bases). Trimming stripped 4 bases from V and 6 bases from J, with 13 bases between. This CDR3 is built from 13 residues. CDR1 and CDR2 from the germline V gene are MNHEY and SMNVEV (reference sequence). This CDR3 is CASSSAPEGEQYF. Here the CDR3 DNA reads TGTGCCAGCAGTTCCGCCCCCGAGGGCGAGCAGTACTTC.

This chain connects TRBV18 to TRBJ1-2, with a possible D match to TRBD1 (5 bases). The V gene's germline CDR1 is KGHSH and CDR2 LQKENI. This CDR3 contains 16 residues. Trimming pared 0 bases from V and 2 bases from J, leaving 13 bases between. This CDR3 reads CASSPPWGVENYGYTF. CDR3 in DNA: TGTGCCAGCTCACCACCCTGGGGGGTCGAAAACTATGGCTACACCTTC.